This T cell receptor (beta chain) was captured by sequencing in a study of blood T cells in healthy people across ages. A second PCR, run for about 7 to 11 cycles, used a sample-barcoded 5' primer plus a J-beta primer mix. In TCRdb, the 5' RACE reads were re-called with MiXCR into one record per CDR3 protein. The repertoire consists of some 1.5 million distinct CDR3 sequences, with roughly 27% occurring once and the leading ten covering about 8%. Points on this clonotype: A much larger clone lies one base from this, so it may be a read error.

CDR1 and CDR2 (germline): SGHKS, YYEKEE (reference sequence). With 0 bases removed from V and 5 bases from J, the gap between germline ends came to 15 bases. This CDR3 has 15 residues. Sequencing was carried out using blood. J is TRBJ2-7 and V is TRBV5-5, with unresolved D. This receptor was obtained from a woman aged 25 to 39 in good health. DNA for the CDR3: TGTGCCAGCAGCTTGGTGACCCCAGGAAGAGACGAGCAGTACTTC. It codes for CASSLVTPGRDEQYF. The variable domain in full, with the rest retrieved from reference TRBV5-5 and TRBJ2-7, is DAGVTQSPTHLIKTRGQQVTLRCSPISGHKSVSWYQQVLGQGPQFIFQYYEKEERGRGNFPDRFSARQFPNYSSELNVNALLLGDSALYLCASSLVTPGRDEQYFGPGTRLTVT.